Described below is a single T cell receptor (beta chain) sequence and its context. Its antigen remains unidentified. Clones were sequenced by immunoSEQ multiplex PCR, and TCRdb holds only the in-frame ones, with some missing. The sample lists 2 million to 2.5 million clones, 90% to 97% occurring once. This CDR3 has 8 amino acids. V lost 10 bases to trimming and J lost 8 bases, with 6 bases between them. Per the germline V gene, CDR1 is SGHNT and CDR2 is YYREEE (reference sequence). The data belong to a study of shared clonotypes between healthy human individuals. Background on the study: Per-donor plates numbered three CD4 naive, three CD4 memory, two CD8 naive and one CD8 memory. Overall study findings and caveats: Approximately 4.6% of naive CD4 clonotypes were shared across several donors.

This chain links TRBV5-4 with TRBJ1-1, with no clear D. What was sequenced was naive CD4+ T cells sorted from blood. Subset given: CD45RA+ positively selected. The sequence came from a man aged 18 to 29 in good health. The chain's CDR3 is CAAGEAFF. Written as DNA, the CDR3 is TGTGCCGCTGGGGAAGCTTTCTTT.